The 2 T cell receptor beta chains below come from one sample, sequenced in a study of T cells in Graves' hyperthyroidism and ophthalmopathy. RNA transcripts provided the source from which TCR beta CDR3 regions were amplified. The HTBI primer set was used in a first-round RT-PCR of the TCR CDR3. TCRdb re-derived calls from the multiplex PCR reads in MiXCR, one entry per CDR3 protein. The sample includes around 300,000 distinct CDR3 sequences, approximately 16% seen only once; the top ten take about 33%. The sequenced material came from blood. The receptors stem from a woman aged 50 to 60 with Graves' hyperthyroidism that later progressed to Graves' ophthalmopathy.

The sample holds many counts of this clonotype. The chain recombines TRBV11-2 with TRBJ2-6; D is unclear. Trimming stripped 1 base from V and 1 base from J, with 8 bases between. The germline CDR1 and CDR2 sequences are SGHAT and FQNNGV. The CDR3 extends over 16 amino acids. CDR3 amino acids: CASSLGQVSGANVLTF. The DNA for the CDR3 is TGTGCCAGCAGCTTAGGTCAGGTTTCTGGGGCCAACGTCCTGACTTTC.

This clonotype was seen repeatedly, ten times or more. V is TRBV5-1 and J is TRBJ1-3; D unclear. The CDR3 totals 14 residues. Trimming cost V 0 bases and J 4 bases, with 8 bases left between them. Germline loops: CDR1 SGHRS, CDR2 YFSETQ. The CDR3 sequence is CASSLEQPGNTIYF. The CDR3 DNA is TGCGCCAGCAGCTTGGAACAGCCCGGAAACACCATATATTTT.